A selection of T cell receptor beta chains follows, all from one sample in a study of read filtering for tumor transcriptome and immune sequencing. Each CDR3 protein is one row after TCRdb ran MiXCR on the reads. The table lists 25,000 to 35,000 distinct CDR3 sequences, approximately 17% of them singletons. Sequencing used a population of CD138-negative cells sorted from bone marrow. These receptors originate from a donor aged 40 or over with multiple myeloma. Both conserved end residues are part of each CDR3. A D gene is named only where the DNA matches it firmly. Clone size, where shown, is once, few, many, or a class for clones that have expanded.

TRBJ2-7 TRBV30 many NA 16 TGTGCCTGGAAACCCGGGCCCGGCACCCGGTCCTACGAGCAGTACTTC CAWKPGPGTRSYEQYF
TRBJ2-7 TRBV5-1 many TRBD1 14 TGCGCCAGCAGCACCGGGACAGGGGAACACGAGCAGTACTTC CASSTGTGEHEQYF
TRBJ2-3 TRBV5-1 many NA 13 TGCGCCAGCAGCTTGGCCCCCACAGATACGCAGTATTTT CASSLAPTDTQYF
TRBJ2-7 TRBV5-1 medium-sized NA 15 TGTGCCAGCAGCTTGACGCCAGGGCCATCCTACGAGCAGTACTTC CASSLTPGPSYEQYF
TRBJ1-1 TRBV5-1 few TRBD1 16 TGCGCCAGCACAATGGGGACAGGGGGCCTCCAGGCTGAAGCTTTCTTT CASTMGTGGLQAEAFF
TRBJ2-3 TRBV7-2 once TRBD2 16 TGTGCCAGCAGCAGGCTAGAGGGAGGGCCGGGAGATACGCAGTATTTT CASSRLEGGPGDTQYF
TRBJ2-3 TRBV2 many TRBD2 17 TGTGCCAGCAGCTGGGGAGGGCTAGCGGGACTGGCGGATACGCAGTATTTT CASSWGGLAGLADTQYF
TRBJ1-5 TRBV7-8 many NA 15 TGTGCCAGCAGCTTAGATGTCGGTAGCAATCAGCCCCAGCATTTT CASSLDVGSNQPQHF
TRBJ2-1 TRBV7-9 many NA 12 TGTGCCAGCAGCTTAGTTAGACCCGAGCAGTTCTTC CASSLVRPEQFF
TRBJ2-2 TRBV4-1 many TRBD2 16 TGCGCCAGCAGCCAAGATGCGGGAGTAGTGGCCGGGGAGCTGTTTTTT CASSQDAGVVAGELFF
TRBJ2-5 TRBV9 many NA 15 TGTGCCAGCAGCCCCGAGACGGGGACCTGGGAGACCCAGTACTTC CASSPETGTWETQYF
TRBJ2-5 TRBV10-1 many NA 14 TGCGCCAGCAGTGTTTCAGGGGAAGAAGAGACCCAGTACTTC CASSVSGEEETQYF
TRBJ1-2 TRBV15 many NA 17 TGTGCCACCAGCAGAGGAAGGGTGCGAGATGCTAACTATGGCTACACCTTC CATSRGRVRDANYGYTF
TRBJ2-1 TRBV28 many TRBD1 11 TGTGCCAGCAGAACCGGGACAGTACTTTTCTTC CASRTGTVLFF
TRBJ2-1 TRBV18 many TRBD2 16 TGTGCCAGCTCACCGCGCAGCGGGAGCTCCTACAATGAGCAGTTCTTC CASSPRSGSSYNEQFF
TRBJ2-2 TRBV7-9 many NA 14 TGTGCCAGCTGGAGGGGGCCAACGACCGGGGAGCTGTTTTTT CASWRGPTTGELFF
TRBJ2-7 TRBV11-2 NA NA 13 TGTGCCAGCAGCTTAGGGTCCCGCCACGAGCAGTACTTC CASSLGSRHEQYF
TRBJ2-7 TRBV7-8 few TRBD1 15 TGTGCCAGCAGCTTCCTCGGGACAGCCGGTTACGAGCAGTACTTC CASSFLGTAGYEQYF
TRBJ1-5 TRBV4-1 NA NA 13 TGCGCCAGCAGCCAAGGACAGAGTAAGTCCCAGCATTTT CASSQGQSKSQHF
TRBJ1-4 TRBV2 NA TRBD1 14 TGTGCCAGCAGTACCGGGACAGATAATGAAAAACTGTTTTTT CASSTGTDNEKLFF
TRBJ2-2 TRBV29-1 many TRBD2 18 TGCAGCGTTGGAGGGATACCGGGACTAGCGGCGAACACCGGGGAGCTGTTTTTT CSVGGIPGLAANTGELFF
TRBJ2-5 TRBV29-1 many NA 13 TGCAGCGTTGATCGAGGCGTTGGTGAGACCCAGTACTTC CSVDRGVGETQYF
TRBJ1-5 TRBV7-9 many TRBD1 11 TGTGCCAGCAAAAAACGCCGGGACAGGCGTTTT CASKKRRDRRF
TRBJ2-6 TRBV7-6 many TRBD1 18 TGTGCCAGCAGCCCTCCGGGACAGGGGGCTTTGGGGGCCAACGTCCTGACTTTC CASSPPGQGALGANVLTF
TRBJ1-5 TRBV6-5 NA NA 13 TGTGCCAGCGGGGGGGGCGCGGGTCAGCCCCAGCATTTT CASGGGAGQPQHF
TRBJ2-1 TRBV21-1 few NA 16 TGTGCCAGCAGCGCCCGACCGGGACAGACCAACAATGAGCAGTTCTTC CASSARPGQTNNEQFF
TRBJ2-2 TRBV20-1 many NA 15 TGCAGTGCTAGCCCTAGCGTTTCAGTGGCCGGGGAGCTGTTTTTT CSASPSVSVAGELFF
TRBJ2-1 TRBV29-1 many NA 12 TGCAGCGTTGTTTCAGGGGTCAATGAGCAGTTCTTC CSVVSGVNEQFF
TRBJ2-1 TRBV6-4 medium-sized TRBD1 13 TGTGCCAGCGCCCGGGACAGAAACAATGAGCAGTTCTTC CASARDRNNEQFF
TRBJ2-1 TRBV7-8 many TRBD1 16 TGTGCCAGCAGCTCACGGCTGGGACAGATCTACAATGAGCAGTTCTTC CASSSRLGQIYNEQFF
TRBJ2-7 TRBV21-1 many NA 16 TGTGCCAGCAGCAAAGCCCTCTCCAGGGGCGGGTACGAGCAGTACTTC CASSKALSRGGYEQYF